Described below is a single TCR beta chain sequence and its context. Its antigen is not yet known. Per-base quality was not reported, and no clone a single base away is much larger than it. Trimming takes 5 bases off V and 7 bases off J; junction bases not matched to a gene: 8. The CDR3, from cysteine to phenylalanine, totals 14 residues. Only the CDR3 DNA is retained, 42 bases long and in frame from the first base. CDR1 is given as SNHLY and CDR2 as FYNNEI, both from the germline V gene. The cohort consisted of 600 or so healthy bone marrow donors. At the time of sampling, all cohort members were nominally healthy, though unrecorded immune exposures were likely present. The donor tested CMV seronegative and was one of the 352 seronegative cohort members. Every donor gave a peripheral blood sample, and the peripheral blood mononuclear cells from that sample were used for TCR beta sequencing. Genomic DNA extraction from the blood cell samples was performed with the Qiagen DNeasy Blood Extraction Kit.

This sample is drawn from a study of cytomegalovirus exposure and HLA in healthy donors (TCRdb year 2017). With regard to the full study: An earlier analysis of some 550 of the donors reported 250 to 300 Gb of sequence data and some 120 million unique TCR beta sequences from about 200 million T cells. An early release that covered approximately 600 HLA-typed donors contained approximately 300 gigabases of sequencing data and 75 million to 100 million unique TCR sequences. Of the 300 to 400 genotyped donors, 81% fell in the genetic ancestry cluster associated with self-reported Caucasian donors. The study aimed to test whether signatures of past pathogen exposure could be identified by cataloging public T cell receptors. The study used immunosequencing to profile the T cell repertoires of 666 subjects and linked those repertoires to cytomegalovirus serostatus. Along with the 666-subject first cohort, a separate validation cohort of over a hundred different subjects was used. High-throughput TCR immunosequencing, statistical association of individual TCRs with disease status, and machine learning were combined to predict cytomegalovirus infection status. A later analysis re-analyzed previously published TCR beta repertoires from approximately 700 donors and added high-resolution HLA genotyping to study TCR occurrence patterns. Rather than using new phenotypic data, the later analysis identified candidate immune exposures from TCR beta sequences and from how often those sequences occurred across donors. In an earlier analysis of 500 to 650 of the donors, high-throughput TCR beta sequencing was used to judge whether each TCR beta V gene segment behaved as functional or pseudogenic. Donor age, sex, ethnicity and CMV serostatus were collected together with the repertoire data. A later genetic analysis used genome-wide SNP genotypes for about 60% of the roughly 700 donors, treating that subset as a discovery cohort. All discovery cohort repertoires had been generated on a single sequencing platform. HLA typing covered class I and class II loci at four-digit resolution. The number of typed donors differed by locus: about 620-630 for A, B, C, DRB1 and DQB1; approximately 520 for DQA1; 606 for DPA1; and some 430 for DPB1. Several DR-DQ haplotypes were handled as single units for association and clustering, since linkage in the cohort was strong. On average, roughly 240,000 unique TCR beta nucleotide sequences were sequenced per donor among a few hundred genotyped donors of the cohort, with 15% to 20% of those sequences being non-productive.

Receptor libraries were prepared by the immunoSEQ multiplex PCR assay. The multiplex PCR relied on a mix of 60 forward primers for TCR Vbeta segments and 13 reverse primers for TCR Jbeta segments. The CDR3 region of rearranged TCR beta genes was amplified from genomic DNA with a multiplex PCR assay. Amplified TCR beta libraries were sequenced as 87-base-pair reads on the Illumina HiSeq System. The authors' analysis ran thus. In a later analysis, about 80 million unique TCR beta chains were counted across the 500 to 700 repertoires, and roughly 11 million of these chains were shared by at least two donors. Raw reads were error-corrected and collapsed into unique sequences with a nearest-neighbor algorithm that merged closely related sequences to remove PCR and sequencing errors. V, D and J gene segments were assigned by aligning CDR3 sequences to IMGT reference sequences. For a sequence to be retained, at least a six-nucleotide match to both a V gene segment and a J gene segment was required. A rearrangement was called productive if the CDR3 had no stop codons and remained in frame with V and J, and every other rearrangement was called non-productive. CDR3 was defined according to IMGT convention as the region running from the second conserved V-encoded cysteine to the conserved J-encoded phenylalanine. The earlier analysis of 587 of the donors excluded sequences that lacked an unambiguous match to a single V gene segment. An earlier analysis of under 750 of the donors called V segments functional above 56.7% productive rearrangements and segregating when the between-donor standard deviation exceeded 5%. To diagnose cytomegalovirus status from the catalog of TCR beta chain sequences, a statistical classification framework was built. In a later analysis, V and J genes were assigned by comparing TCR nucleotide sequences against IMGT/GENE-DB human TR gene sequences. A later analysis assigned CDR3 sequences and most-parsimonious VDJ recombination scenarios with the TCRdist pipeline. In a later analysis, every TCR beta chain was defined by the combination of its CDR3 amino acid sequence and its V-gene family, and reads without a unique V-gene family were dropped. A later analysis removed roughly 590 highly shared, low-generation-probability nucleotide sequences to deal with suspected cross-contamination and a sequencing artifact. For each public chain, a later analysis derived a clonal expansion index from normalized ranks of inferred template counts within each repertoire. Generation probabilities in a later analysis came from a VDJ recombination model fitted to out-of-frame rearrangements, and those results were checked against IGoR. Hypergeometric tests were used in a later analysis to score TCR-TCR, TCR-HLA and TCR-CMV co-occurrence, with a repertoire-size bias correction applied to the TCR pairs. To estimate false discovery rates, a later analysis permuted the HLA or CMV assignments 20 times. In a later analysis, co-occurring TCRs were grouped with DBSCAN, and TCRdist sequence similarity was added when clustering was performed within HLA-allele-positive subsets. For co-occurrence clustering, repertoires with fewer than 30,000 or more than 120,000 public chains were excluded, along with five repertoires with anomalous nucleotide sharing. TCRdb took this table from immuneACCESS and kept in-frame rearrangements with V and J called. Such tables lack part of the clones; where checked against another copy, unresolved V genes explain under half of the gap, and the rest is unexplained. V, J and clone size reflect that table, while D and trimming were determined from the DNA. The sample records over 55,000 clones, roughly 83% of which are singletons. Around 1.7% of the sample rests with the top ten.

The paper as a whole reports these results and caveats: A later analysis found that most CMV-associated TCR beta chains appeared HLA-restricted, with HLA associations seemingly driven largely by CMV exposure. A further reported finding was that TCR beta sequences accurately predicted the HLA-A and HLA-B alleles for most subjects in the first cohort. It was suggested by the authors that the approach could potentially be generalized to other disease states and immunological phenotypes. V-gene and J-gene trimming of TCR beta chains was associated with a missense DCLRE1C variant in a later genetic analysis, and the association was replicated in an independent cohort. When HLA alleles, especially DR and DQ, strongly co-occurred, attributing TCR associations to individual alleles was difficult. In a later analysis, TCR association rates were found to vary across HLA loci, with the most associated TCRs seen for DRB1 alleles and the fewest for HLA-C alleles. A later analysis found that HLA-associated TCR beta chains were more clonally expanded and had lower generation probabilities than equally common non-associated chains. A total of about 180 TCR beta chains were listed by the study as associated with cytomegalovirus. Approximately 18 rarely observed V segments, including chromosome 9 orphons, were excluded from the earlier analysis of about 610 of the donors because counts were too low. Several of the top co-occurrence clusters appeared to be linked to parvovirus B19, influenza, CMV and Epstein-Barr virus, according to a later analysis. Linkage disequilibrium might explain the correlated functional status among segregating V segments, but an unknown experimental factor could not be ruled out. A cluster of highly shared sequence variants was judged likely to be a technical artifact of the sequencing pipeline. Because the 87-base-pair reads could not distinguish some IMGT-functional V segments, including TRBV6-2 and TRBV6-3, those segments were excluded. Sequencing depth was assumed to be roughly uniform across donors in the presence/absence analyses, though that assumption may not hold. In vitro tests confirmed that a few of the cytomegalovirus-associated TCR beta chains recognize cytomegalovirus antigens. Only TCR beta chains were sequenced in this cohort, and the absence of alpha or paired-chain data limited detectable features. Broadly in line with IMGT annotations, most TCR beta V segments showed up in productive rearrangements about 87% or about 30% of the time in an earlier analysis of approximately 640 of the donors. Because HLA typing was missing for some donors at each locus, association tests included only the typed subset. Specific HLA alleles were associated with more than 15,000 TCR beta sequences at a false discovery rate of 0.05 in a later analysis. Immune exposure information for the cohort was limited to CMV serostatus. The classifier was reported to diagnose cytomegalovirus status with high specificity and sensitivity in both the original cohort and the validation cohort. Across donors, most TCR sequences were observed very rarely, whereas some public TCRs were present in many individuals. In a later genetic analysis, fewer N-insertions in productive TCRs were reported among donors in an Asian-associated ancestry cluster than the roughly 710-donor mean.

This TCR derives from a man between 35 and 55 years old in good health and CMV-seronegative. The V and J genes are TRBV2 and TRBJ1-5; 7 central bases correspond to TRBD1. What was sequenced was PBMCs. The CDR3 reads CASSPDRVGQPQHF. Read as DNA, the sequence is TGTGCCAGCAGTCCTGACAGGGTAGGACAGCCCCAGCATTTT.